These 13 T cell receptor beta chains were all obtained from the same sample, sequenced in a study of monozygotic twins with inflammatory bowel disease. TCRdb reprocessed the 5' RACE reads, with one entry per CDR3 protein and no DNA. Its table records some 440,000 distinct CDR3 sequences. Sequencing input: blood. The receptor source for this set is a human donor with ulcerative colitis or Crohn's disease, or a healthy co-twin of an affected twin (not recorded which).

The chain's CDR3 is CASSQIGLAGGEQFF. J is TRBJ2-1 and V is TRBV9; TCRdb names TRBD2, which stays unverified in the absence of DNA. The germline gives CDR1 SGDLS, CDR2 YYNGEE. The CDR3 totals 15 residues.

This sequence joins TRBV6-1 and TRBJ1-1; TCRdb indicates TRBD1, and absent DNA this call remains unverified. There are 13 residues in the CDR3. The germline V gene has CDR1 MNHNS and CDR2 SASEGT. CDR3 amino acids: CAAGTRGLREAFF.

J is TRBJ1-1 and V is TRBV29-1; checking the TCRdb D call of TRBD1 is not possible without DNA. Looked up from germline, CDR1 is SQVTM and CDR2 is ANQGSEA. This CDR3 contains 14 residues. The CDR3 protein is CSVQRQGIGTEAFF.

The rearrangement links TRBV3-1 to TRBJ2-3; absent DNA, TCRdb's TRBD2 call cannot be checked. The CDR3 extends over 14 amino acids. Germline V gene sequence: CDR1 LGHDT, CDR2 YNNKEL (reference sequence). The CDR3 sequence is CASGSGTSTDTQYF.

V is TRBV12-3 or TRBV12-4 and J is TRBJ2-7; TCRdb selects TRBD2, and the lack of DNA leaves this call unchecked. This CDR3 spans 17 amino acids. CDR3 amino acids: CASSLQAYLAGEYEQYF.

CDR3 region: CASSPRTGKTFF. The gene calls are TRBV12-3 or TRBV12-4 and TRBJ1-1. This CDR3 has 12 residues.

V is TRBV7-2 and J is TRBJ2-7; the D gene TCRdb calls, TRBD2, cannot be checked with no DNA. CDR1 is SGHTA and CDR2 is FQGNSA in the germline V gene. The CDR3 length is 14 residues. The CDR3 spells CASSFGLATYEQYF.

The chain has TRBV6-6 and TRBJ1-1. The CDR3 loop spans 12 amino acids. Germline CDR1 MNHNY, CDR2 SVGAGI (reference sequence). The CDR3 sequence: CASSQTRAEAFF.

The CDR3 spells CASSPRTDTQYF. This chain uses TRBV7-2 with TRBJ2-3. The length of the CDR3 is 12 residues. The germline gives CDR1 SGHTA, CDR2 FQGNSA.

V usage is TRBV6-1 and J usage is TRBJ1-2; TCRdb picks TRBD1, but there is no DNA to check that call. CDR1 is MNHNS and CDR2 is SASEGT in the germline V gene. The CDR3 loop spans 13 amino acids. CDR3 sequence reads: CASSDRGRYGYTF.

The rearrangement joins TRBV2 to TRBJ2-7. The germline V gene has CDR1 SNHLY and CDR2 FYNNEI. The CDR3 covers 14 residues. This CDR3 is CASSDPGTTYEQYF.

The chain uses TRBV20-1 and TRBJ2-7. CDR1 is DFQATT and CDR2 is SNEGSKA in the germline V gene (reference sequence). The CDR3 spans 11 residues. The CDR3 protein is CSASIHDEQYF.

This chain uses TRBV30 with TRBJ1-2; TCRdb's D gene call, TRBD1, goes unchecked for lack of DNA. The CDR3 extends over 14 amino acids. CDR1 is GTSNPN and CDR2 is SVGIG in the germline V gene (reference sequence). CDR3 sequence: CAWSVGQFLDGYTF.